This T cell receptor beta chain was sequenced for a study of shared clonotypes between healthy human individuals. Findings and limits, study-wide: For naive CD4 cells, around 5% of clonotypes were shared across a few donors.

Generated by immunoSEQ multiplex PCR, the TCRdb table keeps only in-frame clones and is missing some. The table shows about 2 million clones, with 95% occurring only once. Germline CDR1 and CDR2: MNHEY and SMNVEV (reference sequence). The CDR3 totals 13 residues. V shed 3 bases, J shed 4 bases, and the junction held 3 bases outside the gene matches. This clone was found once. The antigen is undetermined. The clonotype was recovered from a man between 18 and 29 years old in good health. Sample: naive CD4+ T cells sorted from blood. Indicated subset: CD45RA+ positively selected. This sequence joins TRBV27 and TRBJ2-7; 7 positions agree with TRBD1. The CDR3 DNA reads TGTGCCAGCAGTTTCCTGGACAGGTACGAGCAGTACTTC. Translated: CASSFLDRYEQYF.